This TCR beta chain was sequenced during a study of T cell changes during pregnancy in multiple sclerosis. Method: immunoSEQ multiplex PCR; TCRdb's copy keeps in-frame clones and lacks some. The sample carries fewer than 85,000 clones, 90% to 95% recorded once. The TCR comes from a female donor with multiple sclerosis, enrolled in a pregnancy study. The material sequenced was peripheral blood, taken in the second trimester of pregnancy.

The CDR3 is CASSIQRPEDEQFF. CDR3 nucleotides: TGTGCCAGTAGTATACAGCGGCCAGAGGATGAGCAGTTCTTC. The V call is TRBV19, the J call TRBJ2-1; TRBD2 is a possible D gene (5 bases). V dropped 2 bases and J dropped 8 bases, with 13 bases sitting between them. Looked up from germline, CDR1 is LNHDA and CDR2 is SQIVND (reference sequence). The CDR3 contains 14 residues.